This T cell receptor (beta chain) was retrieved from a study of control samples from healthy donors and cancer patients. Trimming removed 4 bases at V and 8 bases at J, with 11 bases between. There are 12 residues in the CDR3. Germline values: CDR1 SGHAT, CDR2 FQNNGV. The assay was immunoSEQ multiplex PCR, and TCRdb's table has in-frame clones only and misses some. The repertoire includes about 170,000 clones, just over 85% of them detected once, and approximately 4.9% sits in the top ten. The sequence came from a woman aged 30 to 39 in good health. The chain couples TRBV11-2 to TRBJ1-2; D possibly corresponds to TRBD1 (5 bases). Sequencing was carried out using blood. The CDR3 sequence is CASSWGPVGYTF. In DNA, the CDR3 is TGTGCCAGCAGCTGGGGCCCCGTCGGCTACACCTTC.